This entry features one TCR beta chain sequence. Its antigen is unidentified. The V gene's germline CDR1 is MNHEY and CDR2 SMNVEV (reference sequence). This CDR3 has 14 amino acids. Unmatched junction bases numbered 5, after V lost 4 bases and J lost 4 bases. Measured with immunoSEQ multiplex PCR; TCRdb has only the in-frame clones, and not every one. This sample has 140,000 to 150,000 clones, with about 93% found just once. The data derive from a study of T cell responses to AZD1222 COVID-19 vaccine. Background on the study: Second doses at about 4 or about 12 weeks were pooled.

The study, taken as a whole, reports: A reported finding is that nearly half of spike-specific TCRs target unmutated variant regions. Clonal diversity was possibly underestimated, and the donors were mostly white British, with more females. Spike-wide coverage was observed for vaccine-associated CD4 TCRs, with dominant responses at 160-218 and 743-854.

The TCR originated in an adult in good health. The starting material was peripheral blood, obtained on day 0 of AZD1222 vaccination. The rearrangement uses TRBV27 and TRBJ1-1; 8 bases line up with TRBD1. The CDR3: CASSSRGRGTEAFF. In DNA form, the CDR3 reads TGTGCCAGCAGTTCCAGGGGGCGAGGCACTGAAGCTTTCTTT.